One and the same sample provided the 2 T cell receptor beta chains below, sequenced in a study of blood T cell repertoires in COVID-19. Assay used: immunoSEQ multiplex PCR; TCRdb lists only in-frame clones, some missing. The table shows about 210,000 clones, with roughly four fifths occurring only once. The sequencing sample was made of peripheral blood. These receptor sequences come from a woman aged 35 to 49 with active or convalescent COVID-19.

The CDR3 protein is CASSQQAGSSLYEQYF. Here the CDR3 DNA reads TGTGCCAGCAGCCAGCAAGCAGGGTCGTCCCTCTACGAGCAGTACTTC. The chain carries TRBV7-9 and TRBJ2-7; tentative D call: TRBD1 (5 bases). The V end lost 5 bases, the J end lost 3 bases, and 20 bases lay between the germline ends. Per the germline V gene, CDR1 is SEHNR and CDR2 is FQNEAQ (reference sequence). This CDR3 region has 16 residues.

The V call is TRBV30, the J call TRBJ2-3, with 8 bases fitting TRBD2. After removal of 4 bases from V and 7 bases from J, the junction contained 16 bases not matched to a gene. The CDR3 loop spans 16 amino acids. The V gene's germline CDR1 is GTSNPN and CDR2 SVGIG (reference sequence). CDR3 amino acids: CAWITSLGAGGYTQYF. The CDR3 nucleotides read TGTGCCTGGATTACGAGCCTCGGCGCGGGAGGATATACGCAGTATTTT.